There are many counts of the clone carrying this TCR beta chain. The record originates from a study of glioma-infiltrating T cells. Using RNA template, CDR3s of TCR alpha and beta were amplified with iRepertoire arm-PCR. TCRdb ran MiXCR on the multiplex PCR reads and lists one entry per CDR3 protein. Altogether roughly 200,000 distinct CDR3 sequences are present, 32% being singletons, with the ten largest covering 20%. The CDR3 is 14 amino acids. Germline V gene data show CDR1 as LNHDA and CDR2 as SQIVND (reference sequence). Trimming took 6 bases from V and 3 from J, leaving 14 bases between them. Material: glioma tissue, nonneoplastic brain tissue, or PBMCs (not recorded which). The J gene is TRBJ1-1, the V gene TRBV19; D is perhaps TRBD1 (5 bases). The sequence derives from a human donor with low-grade glioma or glioblastoma, undergoing nonglioma brain surgery, or in good health (not recorded which). The CDR3: CASSSIGEDTEAFF. The CDR3 DNA reads as TGTGCCAGTAGCAGTATAGGGGAGGACACTGAAGCTTTCTTT.